The rows below give T cell receptor beta chains drawn from one sample of a study of cytomegalovirus exposure and HLA in healthy donors. Assay used: immunoSEQ multiplex PCR; TCRdb lists only in-frame clones, some missing. The specimen's table records tens of thousands of clones. The sample taken for sequencing was PBMCs. The receptors shown here come from a male donor in good health and CMV-seronegative. The CDR3 runs from the conserved cysteine through the conserved F or W. D genes are given only for firm matches. The size of a clone is reported for some rows only, either as once, few or many, or as a class for expanded clones.

v_call	clone_size	d_call	j_call	cdr3_aa	cdr3_nt
TRBV25-1	.	.	TRBJ2-1	CASSDLLRGSSYNEQFF	TGTGCCAGCAGTGACCTACTACGGGGTAGCTCCTACAATGAGCAGTTCTTC
TRBV11-2	.	TRBD1	TRBJ2-7	CASSFRDRGYEQYF	TGTGCCAGCAGCTTTAGGGACAGGGGATACGAGCAGTACTTC
TRBV29-1	.	TRBD1	TRBJ2-5	CSVEGDRGLWETQYF	TGCAGCGTTGAGGGGGACAGGGGGCTGTGGGAGACCCAGTACTTC
TRBV6-5	.	TRBD1	TRBJ2-1	CASSGQDNEQFF	TGTGCCAGCAGTGGACAGGACAATGAGCAGTTCTTC
TRBV7-9	.	.	TRBJ2-1	CASTAPPGVNEQFF	TGTGCCAGCACCGCCCCCCCGGGAGTCAATGAGCAGTTCTTC
TRBV7-9	.	.	TRBJ1-1	CASSLWVRGGAPLPFF	TGTGCCAGCAGCTTATGGGTACGGGGAGGGGCCCCTCTGCCTTTCTTT
TRBV6-4	.	TRBD1	TRBJ1-3	CASSPPGTGEISSGNTIYF	TGTGCCAGCAGTCCTCCCGGGACAGGGGAGATAAGCTCTGGAAACACCATATATTTT
TRBV11-1	.	.	TRBJ2-4	CASSLARGRGAKNIQYF	TGTGCCAGCAGCTTAGCCCGGGGTCGCGGAGCCAAAAACATTCAGTACTTC
TRBV7-2	.	.	TRBJ2-7	CASSRPPGYEQYF	TGTGCCAGCAGCCGACCTCCGGGCTACGAGCAGTACTTC
TRBV19	.	.	TRBJ1-5	CASSIRVANQPQHF	TGTGCCAGTAGTATACGAGTTGCCAATCAGCCCCAGCATTTT
TRBV5-1	.	TRBD2	TRBJ2-1	CASSLFGILAASSYNEQFF	TGCGCCAGCAGCTTGTTTGGGATACTAGCGGCAAGCTCCTACAATGAGCAGTTCTTC
TRBV19	.	TRBD2	TRBJ2-3	CASRPTSGTTDTQYF	TGTGCCAGTAGACCTACTAGCGGTACCACAGATACGCAGTATTTT
TRBV20-1	.	TRBD2	TRBJ2-1	CSAGTSDEQFF	TGCAGTGCCGGGACTAGCGATGAGCAGTTCTTC
TRBV28	.	TRBD2	TRBJ2-7	CASIKIAGGPYEQYF	TGTGCCAGCATTAAGATAGCGGGCGGGCCCTACGAGCAGTACTTC
TRBV6-5	.	.	TRBJ2-7	CASSLRGSEQYF	TGTGCCAGCAGTTTGCGGGGTAGCGAGCAGTACTTC
TRBV27	.	.	TRBJ1-1	CASSFSASVGNTEAFF	TGTGCCAGCAGTTTTTCAGCCAGCGTCGGGAACACTGAAGCTTTCTTT
TRBV27	.	.	TRBJ2-7	CASSLDSRGTYEQYF	TGTGCCAGCAGTTTAGATAGTCGAGGTACCTACGAGCAGTACTTC
TRBV29-1	.	.	TRBJ2-7	CSVGGLSYEQYF	TGCAGCGTTGGAGGGCTAAGCTACGAGCAGTACTTC
TRBV7-9	.	.	TRBJ1-1	CASRRGQGTEAFF	TGTGCCAGCAGACGCGGCCAGGGCACTGAAGCTTTCTTT
TRBV5-1	.	TRBD1	TRBJ1-4	CASSSGGQGANEKLFF	TGCGCCAGCAGCTCCGGGGGACAGGGGGCAAATGAAAAACTGTTTTTT
TRBV28	.	.	TRBJ1-2	CASSKLDRTYGYTF	TGTGCCAGCAGTAAATTGGACAGAACCTATGGCTACACCTTC
TRBV11-2	.	TRBD1	TRBJ2-7	CASSLVVGGGNYEQYF	TGTGCCAGCAGCTTAGTGGTAGGGGGCGGCAATTACGAGCAGTACTTC
TRBV5-1	.	.	TRBJ2-5	CASSLTSQETQYF	TGCGCCAGCAGCTTAACTAGCCAAGAGACCCAGTACTTC
TRBV25-1	.	TRBD2	TRBJ2-3	CAPPGGPSTDTQYF	TGTGCCCCCCCGGGAGGTCCTAGCACAGATACGCAGTATTTT
TRBV11-2	.	.	TRBJ2-3	CASSSSAYAGPGDTQYF	TGTGCCAGCAGCTCGTCCGCGTACGCAGGGCCGGGAGATACGCAGTATTTT
TRBV28	.	TRBD2	TRBJ2-1	CASSLNEGGEQFF	TGTGCCAGCAGTTTAAACGAGGGAGGGGAGCAGTTCTTC
TRBV7-2	.	.	TRBJ1-2	CASSRPGMVDYTF	TGTGCCAGCAGCCGCCCAGGGATGGTTGACTACACCTTC
TRBV15	.	TRBD2	TRBJ2-2	CATSPVGAGLQAGYTGELFF	TGTGCCACCAGCCCGGTGGGAGCTGGACTTCAAGCGGGATACACCGGGGAGCTGTTTTTT
TRBV9	.	.	TRBJ1-1	CASSPLGVDTEAFF	TGTGCCAGCAGCCCTCTCGGGGTAGACACTGAAGCTTTCTTT
TRBV30	medium-sized	.	TRBJ2-1	CAWSQGNEQFF	TGTGCCTGGTCTCAGGGCAATGAGCAGTTCTTC
TRBV5-4	.	.	TRBJ1-3	CASSLDFNSGNTIYF	TGTGCCAGCAGCTTGGACTTTAACTCTGGAAACACCATATATTTT
TRBV6-6	.	TRBD2	TRBJ2-7	CASRRGAGYEQYF	TGTGCCAGCAGGCGGGGGGCGGGCTACGAGCAGTACTTC
TRBV29-1	.	TRBD1	TRBJ1-1	CSGGQTNTEAFF	TGCAGCGGGGGACAGACGAACACTGAAGCTTTCTTT
TRBV27	.	.	TRBJ1-1	CASSFSSEGGGGNTEAFF	TGTGCCAGCAGTTTTTCATCTGAGGGAGGGGGAGGGAACACTGAAGCTTTCTTT
TRBV27	.	.	TRBJ2-2	CASSRYGRSTGELFF	TGTGCCAGCAGCCGATATGGTCGGAGCACCGGGGAGCTGTTTTTT
TRBV11-3	.	.	TRBJ1-1	CASSLRGGTEAFF	TGTGCCAGCAGCTTGCGAGGTGGCACTGAAGCTTTCTTT
TRBV27	.	TRBD2	TRBJ2-7	CASSSGLAYEQYF	TGTGCCAGCAGTTCCGGACTAGCGTATGAGCAGTACTTC
TRBV9	.	TRBD2	TRBJ2-3	CASSEGLAGVLGDTQYF	TGTGCCAGCAGCGAGGGACTAGCGGGAGTCCTAGGAGATACGCAGTATTTT
TRBV10-3	.	.	TRBJ2-2	CAISRGATGELFF	TGTGCCATCAGTAGGGGTGCAACCGGGGAGCTGTTTTTT
TRBV9	.	TRBD2	TRBJ2-7	CASSVGTSDEQYF	TGTGCCAGCAGCGTTGGGACTAGCGACGAGCAGTACTTC